The clone carrying this T cell receptor beta chain has only one observation. Its antigen is undetermined. The sample is drawn from a study of cytomegalovirus exposure and HLA in healthy donors. Study results and limitations: The authors later found most CMV-associated TCR beta chains appeared HLA-restricted. Most TCR sequences proved rare, with some public TCRs found in many donors.

From germline, CDR1 is SEHNR and CDR2 FQNEAQ (reference sequence). V was shortened by 6 bases and J by 3 bases, with 14 bases between the two germline ends. The CDR3 totals 14 residues. The PCR had 60 Vbeta and 13 Jbeta primers. The method was immunoSEQ multiplex PCR; TCRdb's version includes in-frame clones alone and lacks a portion of them. The data contain roughly 300,000 clones, 86% of them seen just once; the ten biggest clones take up less than 4%. The source material was PBMCs. V usage is TRBV7-9 and J usage is TRBJ1-2, with unresolved D. The clonotype was recovered from a middle-aged man in good health and CMV-seropositive. Here the CDR3 DNA reads TGTGCCAGCAGAACCGGGGTCCTGGACTATGGCTACACCTTC. Translation gives CASRTGVLDYGYTF.